This T cell receptor beta chain appears in the sequencing data of a study of T cell responses to AZD1222 COVID-19 vaccine. Notes on the study in general: At study baseline, merely over 5 AZD1222 recipients were seropositive. Spike-specific TCR breadth and depth were elevated following two AZD1222 doses.

The method was immunoSEQ multiplex PCR; TCRdb's version includes in-frame clones alone and lacks a portion of them. This sample has around 110,000 clones, with around nine tenths found just once. As regards this clone: Its antigen remains unknown.

The germline V and J ends were trimmed by 0 bases and 0 bases, with 10 bases remaining between them. Germline lookup yields CDR1 SGDLS and CDR2 YYNGEE. CDR3 length: 15 residues. The starting material was peripheral blood, obtained on day 0 of AZD1222 vaccination. The chain couples TRBV9 to TRBJ2-7; maybe TRBD2 (5 bases). This sequence was found in an adult in good health. CDR3 DNA: TGTGCCAGCAGCGTAGCCCCGGGGAGCTCCTACGAGCAGTACTTC. The encoded protein is CASSVAPGSSYEQYF.